The T cell receptor beta chain described here comes from a study of blood T cell repertoires in COVID-19. About the study: PBMCs, B-cell-depleted T cells, or T cells provided the cDNA or gDNA that made up the material.

In the original processing: Amplification with reference gene primers provided the estimates of nucleated cell counts. The protocol was immunoSEQ multiplex PCR, while the TCRdb copy is restricted to in-frame clones and leaves out a portion. V and J calls and clone size are as listed in that table; D and trimming were resolved from the DNA. This table holds around 40,000 clones, around 83% found once. With 2 bases clipped from V and 10 bases from J, the junction kept 6 bases outside the gene matches. Looked up from germline, CDR1 is SQVTM and CDR2 is ANQGSEA. The CDR3 length is 12 residues. Sequencing used peripheral blood. This clonotype was sampled from a human donor in a cohort sampled during active COVID-19. The V call is TRBV29-1, the J call TRBJ1-2, with 8 positions matching TRBD1. The CDR3 nucleotides are TGCAGCGTTGAAAGCGGACAGGGAGACTACACCTTC. Protein product: CSVESGQGDYTF.